Presented here are 27 T cell receptor beta chains from one specimen sequenced in a study of blood T cell repertoires in COVID-19. Profiled with immunoSEQ multiplex PCR; TCRdb holds only in-frame clones, not every one. The table records some 110,000 clones, approximately 80% of them present only once. The sequencing input was peripheral blood. These receptors all stem from a woman older than 75 with acute or convalescent COVID-19.

The chain couples TRBV20-1 to TRBJ2-3, with no clear D. The CDR3 is 10 amino acids. Per germline, CDR1 DFQATT and CDR2 SNEGSKA (reference sequence). V lost 8 bases and J 6 bases, leaving 9 bases between the germline ends. CDR3 amino acids: CSPSADTQYF. The DNA of the CDR3 is TGCAGTCCTTCCGCGGATACGCAGTATTTT.

This clone has only a few counts. The gene calls are TRBV5-1 and TRBJ2-3, with TRBD1 matching over 10 bases. CDR3 size: 15 residues. The J segment lost 1 base and the V segment lost 4 bases, leaving 3 bases of the junction unmatched. Per the germline V gene, CDR1 is SGHRS and CDR2 is YFSETQ. The CDR3 DNA reads as TGCGCCAGCAGCCCCGGGACAGGGGGCACAGATACGCAGTATTTT. This gives the protein CASSPGTGGTDTQYF.

This sequence joins TRBV29-1 and TRBJ2-5; 7 positions agree with TRBD1. Trimming removed 3 bases from V and 6 bases from J; junction bases left unmatched: 7. This CDR3 comprises 13 residues. Germline V gene lookup returns CDR1 SQVTM and CDR2 ANQGSEA. Here the CDR3 DNA reads TGCAGCGTTGAGATGTCAGGGGGAAAGACCCAGTACTTC. Translation: CSVEMSGGKTQYF. The variable domain in full, completed from reference TRBV29-1 and TRBJ2-5, reads SAVISQKPSRDICQRGTSLTIQCQVDSQVTMMFWYRQQPGQSLTLIATANQGSEATYESGFVIDKFPISRPNLTFSTLTVSNMSPEDSSIYLCSVEMSGGKTQYFGPGTRLLVL.

The chain is built from TRBV11-2 and TRBJ1-1; D unresolved. The V gene lost 5 bases and the J gene lost 4 bases, with 14 bases spanning the gap. The germline V gene encodes CDR1 SGHAT and CDR2 FQNNGV. The CDR3 loop spans 14 amino acids. CDR3 region: CASSVQTGSTEAFF. The CDR3, as DNA: TGTGCCAGCAGCGTGCAGACCGGGAGCACTGAAGCTTTCTTT.

This clone was counted between two and nine times. V is TRBV9 and J is TRBJ2-7; D ambiguous. V was pared by 5 bases and J by 2 bases, with 14 bases between. Germline CDR1 is SGDLS and CDR2 is YYNGEE. This CDR3 comprises 14 residues. The CDR3 sequence: CASSPRYSPYEQYF. In DNA, the CDR3 is TGTGCCAGCAGTCCCCGGTACAGCCCCTACGAGCAGTACTTC.

This chain connects TRBV11-3 to TRBJ1-2; 9 nucleotides match TRBD1. The V segment lost 3 bases and the J segment 7 bases; nucleotides outside the gene matches: 6. The CDR3 totals 14 residues. Germline assignment: CDR1 SGHNT and CDR2 YENEEA. This CDR3 is CASSFTGGWGGYTF. In DNA form, the CDR3 reads TGTGCCAGCAGCTTCACAGGGGGCTGGGGTGGCTACACCTTC.

The chain combines TRBV7-9 with TRBJ1-2; D remains unclear. Germline CDR1 and CDR2: SEHNR and FQNEAQ (reference sequence). CDR3 length: 13 residues. The germline V and J ends were trimmed by 7 bases and 8 bases, with 17 bases remaining between them. The CDR3 region is CASTSEGLEGYTF. The CDR3 nucleotides read TGTGCCAGCACCAGTGAGGGTTTGGAAGGCTACACCTTC.

The V call is TRBV10-2, the J call TRBJ2-1; D call uncertain. The CDR3 runs 14 residues. Trimming shortened V by 2 bases and J by 4 bases, and 9 bases separated the two germline ends. The germline V gene has CDR1 WSHSY and CDR2 SAAADI. CDR3 protein: CASSEGLPYNEQFF. The CDR3 bases are TGCGCCAGCAGTGAGGGTCTACCATACAATGAGCAGTTCTTC.

This clone was counted between two and nine times. V and J are TRBV6-5 and TRBJ1-6; 7 nucleotides match TRBD1. This CDR3 region has 14 residues. The V segment lost 4 bases and the J segment 11 bases; nucleotides outside the gene matches: 8. From germline, CDR1 is MNHEY and CDR2 SVGAGI. Written as DNA, the CDR3 is TGTGCCAGCAGTTCGGACAGGTTGTTGACACCCCTCCACTTT. Translated: CASSSDRLLTPLHF.

The chain links TRBV29-1 to TRBJ2-1, with TRBD1 matching 10 bases. V lost 4 bases, J lost 7 bases, and 1 base stayed unmatched. The CDR3 length is 12 residues. The germline V gene has CDR1 SQVTM and CDR2 ANQGSEA. The CDR3 protein is CSVGQGANEQFF. The CDR3 DNA is TGCAGCGTTGGACAGGGGGCGAATGAGCAGTTCTTC.

This chain uses TRBV4-1 with TRBJ2-3; 7 nucleotides line up with TRBD1. V gave up 0 bases and J gave up 2 bases; unmatched junction bases: 14. The CDR3 is 19 amino acids. CDR1 is MGHRA, CDR2 YSYEKL, per germline. CDR3 protein: CASSQEVNQDRVYTDTQYF. The CDR3 DNA follows: TGCGCCAGCAGCCAAGAGGTGAATCAAGACAGGGTCTACACAGATACGCAGTATTTT.

The chain has TRBV11-2 and TRBJ2-5; 12 bases line up with TRBD2. The V gene's germline CDR1 is SGHAT and CDR2 FQNNGV. The CDR3 runs 16 residues. The ends lost 1 base at V and 3 bases at J; junction bases unmatched: 3. CDR3 protein: CASSLALAGGEETQYF. The CDR3 region has the DNA TGTGCCAGCAGCTTAGCCCTAGCGGGAGGGGAAGAGACCCAGTACTTC.

This clone showed up just a few times. This rearrangement joins TRBV29-1 to TRBJ2-3; D is perhaps TRBD2 (5 bases). V lost 3 bases, J lost 8 bases, and 9 bases lay in between. The CDR3 is made up of 11 amino acids. CDR1 SQVTM and CDR2 ANQGSEA come from the germline V gene. The CDR3, as DNA: TGCAGCGTTGAGTCCCGGGGTACGCAGTATTTT. Protein sequence: CSVESRGTQYF.

This clone was detected once. The chain has TRBV18 and TRBJ1-1; tentative D call: TRBD1 (5 bases). The CDR3 spans 13 residues. Germline loops: CDR1 KGHSH, CDR2 LQKENI. V lost 3 bases to trimming and J lost 5 bases, with 10 bases between them. CDR3 sequence: CASSPRVETEAFF. The DNA of the CDR3 is TGTGCCAGCTCACCCAGGGTGGAGACTGAAGCTTTCTTT.

This clone occurred a few times. This chain uses TRBV3-1 (or the pseudogene TRBV3-2) with TRBJ2-7, with 7 bases matching TRBD2. Per the germline V gene, CDR1 is LGHDT and CDR2 is YNNKEL (reference sequence). The CDR3 is made up of 15 amino acids. Trimming took 4 bases from V and 2 from J; bases not matched to a gene: 8. In DNA form, the CDR3 reads TGTGCCAGCAGCCCCTCGGGGGGAGGAGCCTACGAGCAGTACTTC. Amino acids: CASSPSGGGAYEQYF.

The gene calls are TRBV12-3 or TRBV12-4 and TRBJ1-6, with D unresolved. The CDR3 sequence is 13 residues long. V was pared by 2 bases and J by 8 bases, with 7 bases between. CDR3 nucleotide sequence: TGTGCCAGCAGTTTAAACCCAGATTCACCCCTCCACTTT. It yields the protein CASSLNPDSPLHF.

The chain is built from TRBV27 and TRBJ2-5, with 9 positions matching TRBD1. Germline V CDR1 and CDR2: MNHEY, SMNVEV (reference sequence). J was trimmed by 4 bases and V by 6 bases; bases with no gene match: 12. CDR3 length: 16 residues. The CDR3 region is CASRGQGGFEGETQYF. CDR3 coding DNA: TGTGCCAGCAGGGGACAGGGCGGGTTCGAGGGAGAGACCCAGTACTTC.

The chain joins TRBV19 to TRBJ2-6, with no clear D. This CDR3 has 14 amino acids. Germline CDR1 and CDR2: LNHDA and SQIVND (reference sequence). V dropped 6 bases and J dropped 1 base, with 7 bases sitting between them. CDR3 sequence: CASRLKSGANVLTF. The CDR3 bases are TGTGCCAGTAGACTTAAATCTGGGGCCAACGTCCTGACTTTC.

The chain joins TRBV7-6 to TRBJ2-7; 8 bases line up with TRBD1. The germline CDR1 and CDR2 sequences are SGHVS and FNYEAQ. CDR3 length equals 13 residues. Trimming cost V 5 bases and J 3 bases; bases outside gene matches: 3. CDR3 nucleotides: TGTGCCAGCAGCATACAGGGGGGCTACGAGCAGTACTTC. Translated, it gives CASSIQGGYEQYF. Full variable domain (missing parts from reference TRBV7-6 and TRBJ2-7): GAGVSQSPRYKVTKRGQDVALRCDPISGHVSLYWYRQALGQGPEFLTYFNYEAQQDKSGLPNDRFSAERPEGSISTLTIQRTEQRDSAMYRCASSIQGGYEQYFGPGTRLTVT.

The chain employs TRBV19 and TRBJ1-4; 7 bases agree with TRBD1. V lost 6 bases to trimming and J lost 7 bases; unmatched junction nucleotides: 11. This CDR3 region has 15 residues. The V gene's germline CDR1 is LNHDA and CDR2 SQIVND (reference sequence). CDR3 nucleotide sequence: TGTGCCAGTAGCGGGCTACAGGGGCCGGGTGAAAAACTGTTTTTT. Translated, it gives CASSGLQGPGEKLFF.

The CDR3 reads CASRTGTVTDTQYF. In nucleotides, the CDR3 is TGTGCCAGCAGAACCGGGACAGTCACAGATACGCAGTATTTT. The chain has TRBV2 and TRBJ2-3; 7 bases match TRBD1. There are 14 residues in the CDR3. V gave up 6 bases and J gave up 2 bases; unmatched junction bases: 5. In germline, CDR1 is SNHLY, CDR2 FYNNEI.

The V call is TRBV27, the J call TRBJ1-2; D remains ambiguous. Germline CDR1 is MNHEY and CDR2 is SMNVEV (reference sequence). Trimming removed 0 bases from V and 7 bases from J, with 9 bases in between. The CDR3 is 13 amino acids. The CDR3 nucleotides read TGTGCCAGCAGTTTATCGATGCGGCTTGGCTACACCTTC. Its protein product is CASSLSMRLGYTF.

This clone turned up a few times. The chain links TRBV3-1 (or the pseudogene TRBV3-2) to TRBJ2-3, with 10 bases aligning to TRBD2. This CDR3 contains 17 residues. Germline V gene sequence: CDR1 LGHDT, CDR2 YNNKEL (reference sequence). V trimming: 4 bases; J trimming: 2 bases; junction bases outside the gene matches: 9. Here the CDR3 DNA reads TGTGCCAGCAGCCCCAGCGGGAGGGCCAGATTCACAGATACGCAGTATTTT. Its protein is CASSPSGRARFTDTQYF.

This sequence joins TRBV21-1 and TRBJ1-6; TRBD1 is the table's D call, not checked against the DNA. TRBV21-1 counts as a pseudogene. This CDR3 is 20 amino acids long. The CDR3 coding sequence is TGTGCCAGCAGCAAAACTTCCGGGACAGGGGGCAACTCCTATAATTCACCCCTCCACTTT. It specifies CASSKTSGTGGNSYNSPLHF.

V and J are TRBV25-1 and TRBJ1-2; D is perhaps TRBD1 (6 bases). The CDR3 extends over 15 amino acids. Germline V gene data show CDR1 as MGHDK and CDR2 as SYGVNS. V was clipped by 3 bases and J by 7 bases, with 18 bases between them. The CDR3 DNA follows: TGTGCCAGCAGTGACACAGGGAAGGAGGCACGTGGCTACACCTTC. This translates into CASSDTGKEARGYTF.

This chain uses TRBV6-2 or TRBV6-3 with TRBJ2-2; weak D call: TRBD1 (6 bases). This CDR3 is 16 amino acids long. CDR1 and CDR2 from the germline V gene are MNHEY and SVGEGT. The ends were cut back, 6 bases at V and 2 bases at J, with 16 bases in the middle. CDR3 region: CASSRMGRGNTGELFF. DNA of the CDR3: TGTGCCAGCAGCCGTATGGGCAGGGGAAACACCGGGGAGCTGTTTTTT.

The chain recombines TRBV29-1 with TRBJ1-2; TRBD1 might be the D (5 bases). The V and J ends lost 6 bases and 5 bases respectively, with 10 bases between them. The CDR3 is made up of 11 amino acids. The germline V gene has CDR1 SQVTM and CDR2 ANQGSEA. This CDR3 reads CSVSQGYGYTF. CDR3 DNA sequence: TGCAGCGTCTCCCAGGGTTATGGCTACACCTTC.